This T cell receptor beta chain was captured in a study of blood T cell repertoires in COVID-19. Study members were between about 18 and 100 years old and lived in some 22 US regions. Assignment of participants to cohorts was predicated upon participant-reported clinical history. The repertoire was sequenced with immunoSEQ multiplex PCR; TCRdb's copy has only in-frame clones and lacks some. The sample records under 300,000 clones, just over 90% being singletons. CDR3 length: 14 amino acids. Germline-derived CDR1 and CDR2 are LNHDA and SQIVND (reference sequence). V gave up 3 bases and J gave up 7 bases; unmatched junction bases: 5.

The clonotype was recovered from a woman in her late teens or twenties who had recovered from COVID-19. The V gene is TRBV19, the J gene TRBJ1-4; TRBD1 matches 7 bases. Sequencing was carried out using PBMCs or T cells enriched from blood (not recorded which). The CDR3 loop is CASSMGRGAEKLFF. In DNA form, the CDR3 reads TGTGCCAGTAGTATGGGCAGGGGGGCTGAAAAACTGTTTTTT.